The 13 T cell receptor beta chains listed next were all sequenced from one sample in a study of blood T cell repertoires in COVID-19. TCRdb keeps only in-frame clones here, not all; method: immunoSEQ multiplex PCR. The sample comprises about 46,000 clones, approximately 90% of which are singletons, and approximately 3% rests with the top ten. The sample taken for sequencing was PBMCs or T cells enriched from blood (not recorded which). The source is a woman in her fifties or sixties who had recovered from COVID-19.

V is TRBV9 and J is TRBJ2-1; 12 bases map to TRBD2. The V gene end was trimmed by 0 bases and the J gene end by 7 bases; junction bases not matched to a gene: 2. The V gene's germline CDR1 is SGDLS and CDR2 YYNGEE. This CDR3 has 15 amino acids. CDR3 nucleotide sequence: TGTGCCAGCAGCGTAGGGGGGACTAGCGGGAATGAGCAGTTCTTC. Amino acids: CASSVGGTSGNEQFF.

The gene calls are TRBV7-2 and TRBJ1-1, with D possibly TRBD1 on 6 matching bases. The V gene lost 1 base and the J gene lost 0 bases, with 6 bases spanning the gap. This CDR3 spans 14 amino acids. Germline V gene lookup returns CDR1 SGHTA and CDR2 FQGNSA. The CDR3, as DNA: TGTGCCAGCAGCTTAGACAGGGTGAACACTGAAGCTTTCTTT. Protein sequence: CASSLDRVNTEAFF.

This chain links TRBV9 with TRBJ2-1; 12 bases match TRBD2. The CDR3 runs to 17 residues. The V gene end was trimmed by 3 bases and the J gene end by 5 bases; junction bases not matched to a gene: 9. Germline V gene data show CDR1 as SGDLS and CDR2 as YYNGEE. CDR3 DNA: TGTGCCAGCAGCGAATACCAGACTAGCGGGAGAGACAATGAGCAGTTCTTC. This sequence encodes CASSEYQTSGRDNEQFF. Complete variable domain (other parts from reference TRBV9 and TRBJ2-1): DSGVTQTPKHLITATGQRVTLRCSPRSGDLSVYWYQQSLDQGLQFLIQYYNGEERAKGNILERFSAQQFPDLHSELNLSSLELGDSALYFCASSEYQTSGRDNEQFFGPGTRLTVL.

J is TRBJ1-1 and V is TRBV14; TRBD1 aligns across 8 bases. CDR3 length: 15 residues. The V gene end was trimmed by 4 bases and the J gene end by 4 bases; junction bases not matched to a gene: 8. Germline CDR1 reads SGHDN; CDR2 reads FVKESK. The CDR3: CASSPQGAWATEAFF. CDR3 coding DNA: TGTGCCAGCAGCCCTCAGGGGGCTTGGGCCACTGAAGCTTTCTTT.

The chain joins TRBV5-1 to TRBJ2-2; D is possibly TRBD1 (5 bases). CDR1 is SGHRS and CDR2 is YFSETQ in the germline V gene. Trimming cost V 0 bases and J 3 bases, with 9 bases left between them. This CDR3 contains 15 residues. The CDR3: CASSLDKGDTGELFF. The DNA for the CDR3 is TGCGCCAGCAGCTTGGATAAAGGGGACACCGGGGAGCTGTTTTTT.

The rearrangement uses TRBV5-1 and TRBJ2-7; 9 bases are a match to TRBD1. The germline CDR1 and CDR2 sequences are SGHRS and YFSETQ. Losses at the gene ends were 4 bases for V and 4 bases for J; bases not matched to a gene: 6. There are 14 residues in the CDR3. CDR3 amino acids: CASSTGQGQYEQYF. As DNA, the CDR3 is TGCGCCAGCAGCACGGGACAGGGTCAGTACGAGCAGTACTTC.

This chain connects TRBV28 to TRBJ2-1; no definite D call. Trimming cost V 5 bases and J 4 bases, with 12 bases left between them. Germline-derived CDR1 and CDR2 are MDHEN and SYDVKM. The length of the CDR3 is 14 residues. The CDR3, as DNA: TGTGCCAGCAGTCTAAGCCTCCTATACAATGAGCAGTTCTTC. This translates into CASSLSLLYNEQFF.

The CDR3 sequence is CASSTDSDARNTIYF. CDR3 sequence (DNA): TGTGCCAGCAGTACGGACAGCGACGCCCGCAACACCATATATTTT. The chain links TRBV6-5 to TRBJ1-3; possibly TRBD1 for D (6 bases). V lost 5 bases to trimming and J lost 7 bases, with 18 bases between them. The CDR3 has 15 residues. Per the germline V gene, CDR1 is MNHEY and CDR2 is SVGAGI.

This clone was detected a few times. This chain joins TRBV7-3 and TRBJ2-1; D is perhaps TRBD2 (7 bases). The CDR3 is made up of 14 amino acids. Germline CDR1 and CDR2: SGHTA and FQGTGA. The V end was cut by 2 bases, the J end by 8 bases, with 13 bases between. In DNA, the CDR3 is TGTGCCAGCAGCTTATGGGGGGGCACGGATGAGCAGTTCTTC. As protein: CASSLWGGTDEQFF.

The count of this clone is one. V usage is TRBV12-3 or TRBV12-4 and J usage is TRBJ2-7; unclear D gene. This CDR3 is built from 11 residues. Trimming removed 3 bases at V and 4 bases at J, with 4 bases between. The CDR3, as DNA: TGTGCCAGCAGTTTCCTTTACGAGCAGTACTTC. This sequence encodes CASSFLYEQYF.

The chain joins TRBV7-2 to TRBJ2-7, with 8 bases lining up with TRBD2. Germline V gene sequence: CDR1 SGHTA, CDR2 FQGNSA. The J segment lost 1 base and the V segment lost 3 bases, leaving 5 bases of the junction unmatched. The CDR3 is made up of 15 amino acids. The CDR3 loop reads CASSFRLAGSYEQYF. The CDR3 nucleotides read TGTGCCAGCAGCTTTAGGCTAGCGGGTTCCTACGAGCAGTACTTC.

The V gene is TRBV28, the J gene TRBJ1-6; no clear D. There are 14 residues in the CDR3. The V gene lost 5 bases and the J gene lost 6 bases, with 11 bases spanning the gap. CDR1 and CDR2 (germline): MDHEN, SYDVKM. DNA of the CDR3: TGTGCCAGCAGTCCCCCCACTGCTAATTCACCCCTCCACTTT. This encodes CASSPPTANSPLHF.

The CDR3 is CSASQSRGGVYEQYF. CDR3 nucleotide sequence: TGCAGTGCTAGTCAATCGCGGGGAGGTGTCTACGAGCAGTACTTC. This chain joins TRBV20-1 and TRBJ2-7; D possibly corresponds to TRBD2 (6 bases). The germline V and J ends were trimmed by 3 bases and 3 bases, with 18 bases remaining between them. This CDR3 is 15 amino acids long. The germline gives CDR1 DFQATT, CDR2 SNEGSKA (reference sequence).